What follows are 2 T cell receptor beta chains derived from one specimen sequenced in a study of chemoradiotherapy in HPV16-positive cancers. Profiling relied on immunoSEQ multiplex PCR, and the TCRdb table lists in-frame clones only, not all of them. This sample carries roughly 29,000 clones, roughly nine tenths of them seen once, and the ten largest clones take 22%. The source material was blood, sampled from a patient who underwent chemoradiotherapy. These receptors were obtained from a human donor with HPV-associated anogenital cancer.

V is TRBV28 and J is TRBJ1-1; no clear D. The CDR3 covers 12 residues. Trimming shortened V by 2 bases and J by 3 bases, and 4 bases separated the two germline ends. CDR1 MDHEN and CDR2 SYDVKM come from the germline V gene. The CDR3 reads CASSLRYTEAFF. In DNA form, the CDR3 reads TGTGCCAGCAGTTTAAGGTACACTGAAGCTTTCTTT.

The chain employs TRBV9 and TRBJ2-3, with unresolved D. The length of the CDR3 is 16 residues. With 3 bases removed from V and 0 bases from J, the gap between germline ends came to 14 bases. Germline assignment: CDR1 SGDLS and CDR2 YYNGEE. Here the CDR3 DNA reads TGTGCCAGCAGCGAAGACACCCCTGGAAGCACAGATACGCAGTATTTT. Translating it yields CASSEDTPGSTDTQYF. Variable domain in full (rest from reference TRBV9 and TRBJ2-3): DSGVTQTPKHLITATGQRVTLRCSPRSGDLSVYWYQQSLDQGLQFLIQYYNGEERAKGNILERFSAQQFPDLHSELNLSSLELGDSALYFCASSEDTPGSTDTQYFGPGTRLTVL.